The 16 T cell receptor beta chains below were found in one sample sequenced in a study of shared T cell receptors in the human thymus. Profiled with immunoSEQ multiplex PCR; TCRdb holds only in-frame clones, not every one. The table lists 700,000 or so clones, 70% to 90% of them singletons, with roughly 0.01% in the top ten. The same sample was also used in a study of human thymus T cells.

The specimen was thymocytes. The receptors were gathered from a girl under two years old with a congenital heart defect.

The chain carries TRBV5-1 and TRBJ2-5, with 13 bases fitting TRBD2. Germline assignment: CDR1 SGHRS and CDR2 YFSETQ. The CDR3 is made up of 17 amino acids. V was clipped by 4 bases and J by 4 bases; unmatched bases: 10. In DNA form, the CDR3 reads TGCGCCAGCAGCGCCCAACTAGCGGGGGGGTTTCGAGAGACCCAGTACTTC. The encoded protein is CASSAQLAGGFRETQYF.

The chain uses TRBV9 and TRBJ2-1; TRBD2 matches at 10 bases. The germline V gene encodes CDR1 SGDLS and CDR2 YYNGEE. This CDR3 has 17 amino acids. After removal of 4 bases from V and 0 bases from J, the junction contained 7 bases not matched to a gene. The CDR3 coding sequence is TGTGCCAGCAGCCTTCTCAGCGGGGGGGGCTCCTACAATGAGCAGTTCTTC. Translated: CASSLLSGGGSYNEQFF.

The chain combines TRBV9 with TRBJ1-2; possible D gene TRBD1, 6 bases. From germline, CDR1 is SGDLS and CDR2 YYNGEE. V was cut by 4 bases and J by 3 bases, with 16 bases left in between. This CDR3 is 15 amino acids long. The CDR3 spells CASSTERAGDYGYTF. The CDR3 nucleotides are TGTGCCAGCAGCACGGAAAGGGCAGGGGACTATGGCTACACCTTC.

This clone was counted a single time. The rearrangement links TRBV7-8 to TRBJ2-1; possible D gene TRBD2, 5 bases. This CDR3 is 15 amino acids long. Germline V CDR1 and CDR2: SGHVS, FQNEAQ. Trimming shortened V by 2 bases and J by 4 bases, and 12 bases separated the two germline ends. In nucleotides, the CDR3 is TGTGCCAGCAGCTTAAGGCTCAAGCGGTACAATGAGCAGTTCTTC. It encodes CASSLRLKRYNEQFF.

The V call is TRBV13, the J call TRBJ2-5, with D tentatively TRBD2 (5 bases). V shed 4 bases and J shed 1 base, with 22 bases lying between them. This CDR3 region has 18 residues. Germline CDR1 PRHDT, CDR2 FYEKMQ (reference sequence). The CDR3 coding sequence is TGTGCCAGCAGCTCCCGTTCCCGGACTGAGCCAGCCCAAGAGACCCAGTACTTC. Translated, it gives CASSSRSRTEPAQETQYF.

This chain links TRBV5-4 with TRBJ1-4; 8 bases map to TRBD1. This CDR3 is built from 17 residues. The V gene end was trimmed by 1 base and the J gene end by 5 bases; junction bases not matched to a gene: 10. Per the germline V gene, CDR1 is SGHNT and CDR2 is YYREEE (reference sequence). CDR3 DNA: TGTGCCAGCAGCTTGTTGAGGACGGGACAGGAGAATGAAAAACTGTTTTTT. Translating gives CASSLLRTGQENEKLFF.

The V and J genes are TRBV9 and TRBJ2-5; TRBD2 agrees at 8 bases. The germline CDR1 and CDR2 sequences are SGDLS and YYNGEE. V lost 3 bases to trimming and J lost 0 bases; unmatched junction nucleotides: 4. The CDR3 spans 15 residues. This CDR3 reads CASSAGGPHQETQYF. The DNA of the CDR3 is TGTGCCAGCAGCGCGGGAGGGCCGCACCAAGAGACCCAGTACTTC.

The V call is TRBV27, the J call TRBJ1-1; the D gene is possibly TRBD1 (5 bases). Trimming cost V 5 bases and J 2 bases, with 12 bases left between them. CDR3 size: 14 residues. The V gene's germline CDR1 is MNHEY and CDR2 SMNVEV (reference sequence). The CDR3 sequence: CASSDFGGNTEAFF. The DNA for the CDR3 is TGTGCCAGCAGTGACTTCGGGGGAAACACTGAAGCTTTCTTT.

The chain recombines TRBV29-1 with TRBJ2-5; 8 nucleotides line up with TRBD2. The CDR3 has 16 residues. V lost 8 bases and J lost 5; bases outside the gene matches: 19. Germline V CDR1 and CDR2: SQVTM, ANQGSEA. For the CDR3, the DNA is TGCAGCATACTCCGACAACCAGGACTAGCTTGTGAGACCCAGTACTTC. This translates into CSILRQPGLACETQYF.

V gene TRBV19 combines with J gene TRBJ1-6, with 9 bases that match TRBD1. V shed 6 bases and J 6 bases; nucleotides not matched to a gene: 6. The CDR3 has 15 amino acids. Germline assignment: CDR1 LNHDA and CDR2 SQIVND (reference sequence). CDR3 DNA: TGTGCCAGTAGCGACACGGGACAGGGTAATTCACCCCTCCACTTT. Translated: CASSDTGQGNSPLHF.

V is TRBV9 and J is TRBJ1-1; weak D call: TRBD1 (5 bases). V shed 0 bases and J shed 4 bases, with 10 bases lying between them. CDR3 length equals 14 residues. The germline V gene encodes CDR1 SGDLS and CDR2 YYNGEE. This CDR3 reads CASSVGRGLTEAFF. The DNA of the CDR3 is TGTGCCAGCAGCGTAGGTAGGGGCCTCACTGAAGCTTTCTTT.

CDR3 nucleotides: TGTGCCAGCAGCGACAACAGGCCCCGGAATTCACCCCTCCACTTT. This translates into CASSDNRPRNSPLHF. This chain joins TRBV7-2 and TRBJ1-6, with D perhaps TRBD1 (5 bases). Trimming took off 5 bases at V and 7 bases at J, with 15 bases between the two ends. The germline V gene encodes CDR1 SGHTA and CDR2 FQGNSA. The CDR3 runs to 15 residues.

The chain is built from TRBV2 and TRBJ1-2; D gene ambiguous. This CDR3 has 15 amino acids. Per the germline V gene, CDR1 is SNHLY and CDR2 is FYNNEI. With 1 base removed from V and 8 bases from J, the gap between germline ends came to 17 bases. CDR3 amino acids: CASSEVRSRGDGYTF. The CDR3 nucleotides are TGTGCCAGCAGTGAAGTACGGTCACGGGGAGACGGCTACACCTTC.

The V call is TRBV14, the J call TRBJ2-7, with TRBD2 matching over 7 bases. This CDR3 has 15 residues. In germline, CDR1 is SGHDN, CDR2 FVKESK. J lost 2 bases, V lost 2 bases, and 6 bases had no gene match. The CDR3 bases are TGTGCCAGCAGCCAAACCTGGGAGGGAACCTACGAGCAGTACTTC. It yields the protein CASSQTWEGTYEQYF.

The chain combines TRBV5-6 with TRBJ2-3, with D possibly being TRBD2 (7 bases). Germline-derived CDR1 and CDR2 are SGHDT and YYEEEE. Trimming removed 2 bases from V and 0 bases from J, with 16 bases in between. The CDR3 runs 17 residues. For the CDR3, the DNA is TGTGCCAGCAGCTTTACGCGGGGGCCCACTAGCACAGATACGCAGTATTTT. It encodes CASSFTRGPTSTDTQYF.

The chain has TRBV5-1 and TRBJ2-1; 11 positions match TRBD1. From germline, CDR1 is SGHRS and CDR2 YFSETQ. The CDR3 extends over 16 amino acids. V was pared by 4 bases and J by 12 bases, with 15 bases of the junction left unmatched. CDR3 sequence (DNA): TGCGCCAGCAGCGACTTGCGGACAGGGGGCGGTTGGGGGCAGTTCTTC. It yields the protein CASSDLRTGGGWGQFF.